This T cell receptor (beta chain) came from a study of cytomegalovirus exposure and HLA in healthy donors. Overall study results and limits: Later analysis placed DRB1 highest and HLA-C lowest in TCR association rates, which differed by HLA locus. Available immune exposure information covered CMV serostatus only.

The trim removed 4 bases at V and 9 bases at J, leaving 6 bases unmatched. The CDR3 extends over 12 amino acids. The germline V gene encodes CDR1 SQVTM and CDR2 ANQGSEA. PCR primers comprised 60 Vbeta and 13 Jbeta primers. Using immunoSEQ multiplex PCR, the repertoire was profiled, and TCRdb retains in-frame clones only, with some absent. The data hold about 130,000 clones, with over 75% observed a single time. Worth noting for this clone: Its matching antigen is unknown.

This sequence joins TRBV29-1 and TRBJ2-1; 7 nucleotides match TRBD1. Sequenced material: PBMCs. The TCR sequence derives from a middle-aged woman in good health and CMV-seropositive. This chain's CDR3 is CSVGNAGGEQFF. In nucleotides, the CDR3 is TGCAGCGTTGGGAATGCAGGGGGTGAGCAGTTCTTC.